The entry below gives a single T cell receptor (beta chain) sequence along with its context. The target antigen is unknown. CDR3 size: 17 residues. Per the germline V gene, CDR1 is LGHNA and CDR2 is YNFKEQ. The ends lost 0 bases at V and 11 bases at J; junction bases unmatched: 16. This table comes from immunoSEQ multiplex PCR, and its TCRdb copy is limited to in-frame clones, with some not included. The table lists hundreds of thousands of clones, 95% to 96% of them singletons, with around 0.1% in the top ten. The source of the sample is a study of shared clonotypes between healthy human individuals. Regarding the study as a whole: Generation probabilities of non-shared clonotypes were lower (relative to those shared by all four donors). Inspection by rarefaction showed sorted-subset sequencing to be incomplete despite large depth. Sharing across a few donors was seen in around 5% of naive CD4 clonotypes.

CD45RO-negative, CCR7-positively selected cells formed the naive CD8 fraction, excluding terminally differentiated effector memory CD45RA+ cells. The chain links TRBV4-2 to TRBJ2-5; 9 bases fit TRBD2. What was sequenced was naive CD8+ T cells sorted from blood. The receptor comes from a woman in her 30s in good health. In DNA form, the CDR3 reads TGTGCCAGCAGCCAAGATCTGCCCCTAGCGGGATCGGAGGAGCAGTACTTC. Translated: CASSQDLPLAGSEEQYF.